This T cell receptor beta chain derives from a study of neurological immune-mediated disorders. Study observations and caveats: TCR clonal expansion peaked in HTLV-1-associated myelopathy patients and was lowest in multiple sclerosis patients.

Stated time point: longitudinal time-point 1 (baseline). It was from 2 million PBMCs stored at -80 C that the unsorted libraries were obtained. This clonotype was counted at least ten times. The antigen remains undetermined. CDR3 length: 14 residues. Unmatched junction bases numbered 4, after V lost 3 bases and J lost 7 bases. CDR1 DFQATT and CDR2 SNEGSKA come from the germline V gene (reference sequence). The cDNA was produced through 5'RACE with 10-nucleotide random UMIs. Each CDR3 protein gets one entry after TCRdb re-called the 5' RACE reads with MiXCR. The sample carries tens of thousands of distinct CDR3 sequences, around 3.1% recorded once.

The rearrangement joins TRBV20-1 to TRBJ2-2; 11 nucleotides line up with TRBD1. This clonotype was sampled from an older woman with multiple sclerosis. Sequenced material: PBMCs. CDR3 sequence reads: CSARKDRGLGELFF. The CDR3 DNA follows: TGCAGTGCTAGGAAGGACAGGGGGCTCGGGGAGCTGTTTTTT.